A single sample gave rise to the 21 T cell receptor beta chains below, sequenced in a study of low-dose radiotherapy and immunotherapy resistance in tumors. TCRs were put through 20 PCR cycles of amplification with Phusion. A constant-region primer and the V-primer adapter served as the primer pair. TCRdb re-called the reads with MiXCR, one entry per CDR3 protein. The table has roughly 50,000 distinct CDR3 sequences, 33% seen once. The time point here: after trial treatment. Noted treatment: LDRT plus nivolumab, ipilimumab, low-dose cyclophosphamide and aspirin (RACIN trial). This material consisted of PBMCs, taken after low-dose radiotherapy plus immunotherapy. These receptors all come from a male donor with rectosigmoid adenocarcinoma.

The rearrangement uses TRBV6-5 and TRBJ1-6, with no clear D. Trimming stripped 2 bases from V and 8 bases from J, with 16 bases between. Germline loops: CDR1 MNHEY, CDR2 SVGAGI. The length of the CDR3 is 16 residues. The CDR3 sequence: CASSYTAGGNDSPLHF. CDR3 sequence (DNA): TGTGCCAGCAGTTACACGGCGGGAGGGAATGATTCACCCCTCCACTTT.

The chain has TRBV12-3 or TRBV12-4 and TRBJ2-3; D may be TRBD2 (6 bases). V was cut by 6 bases and J by 3 bases, with 10 bases left in between. This CDR3 has 13 residues. For the CDR3, the DNA is TGTGCCAGCAGCCTCCTAGCGACAGATACGCAGTATTTT. Protein: CASSLLATDTQYF.

In its sample, this clonotype was seen many times. V usage is TRBV7-9 and J usage is TRBJ2-3, with D possibly TRBD2 on 5 matching bases. Trimming cost V 8 bases and J 0 bases, with 15 bases left between them. CDR1 and CDR2 from the germline V gene are SEHNR and FQNEAQ (reference sequence). The CDR3 has 15 amino acids. Here the CDR3 reads CASGGRYASTDTQYF. The DNA for the CDR3 is TGTGCCAGCGGAGGACGGTACGCTAGCACAGATACGCAGTATTTT.

The sample holds one count of this clonotype. The chain recombines TRBV28 with TRBJ2-7, with 12 bases matching TRBD1. CDR1 is MDHEN, CDR2 SYDVKM, per germline. This CDR3 has 19 amino acids. Trimming removed 6 bases from V and 6 bases from J; junction bases left unmatched: 21. The CDR3 DNA follows: TGTGCCAGCAGCCCCTATCCGGGACAGGGGGCTTTCCGTACCCTCGAGCAGTACTTC. It encodes CASSPYPGQGAFRTLEQYF.

The table lists this clonotype with many counts. This sequence joins TRBV6-6 and TRBJ1-6; the D gene is possibly TRBD1 (5 bases). The V end lost 7 bases, the J end lost 7 bases, and 14 bases lay between the germline ends. Per the germline V gene, CDR1 is MNHNY and CDR2 is SVGAGI (reference sequence). The CDR3 has 14 residues. The CDR3 here is CASNPPGVNSPLHF. The CDR3 DNA reads TGTGCCAGCAATCCGCCGGGGGTCAATTCACCCCTCCACTTT.

The chain combines TRBV2 with TRBJ2-5; weak D call: TRBD1 (6 bases). The germline V gene encodes CDR1 SNHLY and CDR2 FYNNEI. The CDR3 contains 14 residues. The V end was cut by 7 bases, the J end by 1 base, with 13 bases between. The CDR3 sequence is CASNGLTGQETQYF. CDR3 DNA: TGTGCCAGCAACGGATTGACAGGCCAAGAGACCCAGTACTTC.

This clonotype has ten or more counts. This sequence joins TRBV20-1 and TRBJ2-3, with 8 bases lining up with TRBD1. CDR1 DFQATT and CDR2 SNEGSKA come from the germline V gene (reference sequence). V gave up 6 bases and J gave up 6 bases; unmatched junction bases: 14. This CDR3 comprises 15 residues. The chain's CDR3 is CSALPRTGFVDTQYF. CDR3 nucleotides: TGCAGTGCCCTACCTCGGACAGGGTTTGTGGATACGCAGTATTTT.

Worth noting for this clonotype: A read error is likely here: a far larger clone is one base away. The CDR3 ends on some other residue instead of the conserved phenylalanine or tryptophan, so this is likely a read error. V gene TRBV5-5 combines with J gene TRBJ2-3, with TRBD1 matching 7 bases. V lost 9 bases, J lost 8 bases, and 6 bases stayed unmatched. This CDR3 has 11 amino acids. Germline loops: CDR1 SGHKS, CDR2 YYEKEE (reference sequence). The CDR3 sequence is CATSEGATQYL. The CDR3 DNA reads TGTGCCACCTCAGAGGGGGCTACGCAGTATCTT.

The chain uses TRBV12-3 or TRBV12-4 and TRBJ2-1; the D gene could be TRBD1 or TRBD2 (6 bases each). The V and J ends lost 8 bases and 7 bases respectively, with 18 bases between them. This CDR3 spans 14 amino acids. DNA for the CDR3: TGTGCCAGCTGTATAGGGGGGCTGGGGAATGAGCAGTTCTTC. Its translation: CASCIGGLGNEQFF.

This chain's CDR3 is CSVYGLAGSYNEQFF. In nucleotides, the CDR3 is TGCAGCGTCTACGGACTAGCGGGAAGCTACAATGAGCAGTTCTTC. This chain uses TRBV29-1 with TRBJ2-1, with 12 bases identical to TRBD2. Losses at the gene ends were 6 bases for V and 3 bases for J; bases not matched to a gene: 6. Germline lookup yields CDR1 SQVTM and CDR2 ANQGSEA. The CDR3 is 15 residues long.

V gene TRBV7-2 combines with J gene TRBJ2-2, with D tentatively TRBD2 (6 bases). The CDR3 spans 18 residues. Germline values: CDR1 SGHTA, CDR2 FQGNSA. V lost 5 bases, J lost 0 bases, and 19 bases lay in between. CDR3 amino acids: CASSRVGTGVSNTGELFF. The CDR3 DNA sequence: TGTGCCAGCAGCCGGGTCGGAACGGGGGTCTCGAACACCGGGGAGCTGTTTTTT. Combining the CDR3 with reference TRBV7-2 and TRBJ2-2 gives the whole variable domain GAGVSQSPSNKVTEKGKDVELRCDPISGHTALYWYRQSLGQGLEFLIYFQGNSAPDKSGLPSDRFSAERTGGSVSTLTIQRTQQEDSAVYLCASSRVGTGVSNTGELFFGEGSRLTVL.

This clonotype appeared many times. V is TRBV20-1 and J is TRBJ2-2, with D perhaps TRBD1 (5 bases). This CDR3 has 15 residues. V was clipped by 5 bases and J by 4 bases, with 17 bases between them. Per germline, CDR1 DFQATT and CDR2 SNEGSKA (reference sequence). The CDR3 region is CSASDSHESTGELFF. As DNA, the CDR3 is TGCAGTGCTTCAGACAGTCACGAGAGCACCGGGGAGCTGTTTTTT.

This clonotype showed up just once. With a much larger clone just one base away, this may be a read error. CDR3 nucleotides: TGTGCCAGCAGGCGAACCACAGGGGCCCCGAACTACGAGCAGTTCTTC. This sequence encodes CASRRTTGAPNYEQFF. The chain has TRBV6-5 and TRBJ2-1; 7 nucleotides align to TRBD1. With 6 bases clipped from V and 10 bases from J, the junction kept 18 bases outside the gene matches. Germline V gene sequence: CDR1 MNHEY, CDR2 SVGAGI. The CDR3 is 16 amino acids.

This clonotype was recorded at least ten times. CDR3 protein: CASSFRDRGLRAFF. In DNA form, the CDR3 reads TGTGCCAGCAGTTTTCGGGACAGGGGGCTTCGAGCTTTCTTT. The gene calls are TRBV28 and TRBJ1-1; 12 nucleotides agree with TRBD1. This CDR3 has 14 amino acids. The V gene's germline CDR1 is MDHEN and CDR2 SYDVKM. With 3 bases clipped from V and 10 bases from J, the junction kept 6 bases outside the gene matches.

At least ten counts were recorded for this clonotype. The gene calls are TRBV27 and TRBJ2-1, with 12 bases identical to TRBD1. There are 17 residues in the CDR3. V lost 4 bases to trimming and J lost 6 bases; unmatched junction nucleotides: 10. CDR1 is MNHEY, CDR2 SMNVEV, per germline (reference sequence). CDR3 region: CASSWDRGLPYINEQFF. For the CDR3, the DNA is TGTGCCAGCAGTTGGGACAGGGGGCTCCCCTACATCAATGAGCAGTTCTTC.

In its sample, this clonotype was seen many times. This chain connects TRBV5-5 to TRBJ2-3, with D unresolved. Germline values: CDR1 SGHKS, CDR2 YYEKEE (reference sequence). V gave up 2 bases and J gave up 4 bases, with 5 bases separating them. The CDR3 runs to 12 residues. The CDR3 nucleotides read TGTGCCAGCAGCTTCGGCTCAGATACGCAGTATTTT. This gives the protein CASSFGSDTQYF.

This clonotype was seen a handful of times. A read error may be the cause here, since a much bigger clone is one base away. The CDR3 carries no conserved terminal phenylalanine or tryptophan, so it likely arises from a read error. J is TRBJ1-1 and V is TRBV7-6; 8 nucleotides align to TRBD1. The germline gives CDR1 SGHVS, CDR2 FNYEAQ. V was pared by 5 bases and J by 4 bases, with 9 bases of the junction left unmatched. The CDR3 runs to 15 residues. CDR3 in amino acids: CASSPNTGGSTEAFL. The CDR3 DNA follows: TGTGCCAGCAGCCCTAACACAGGGGGGAGCACTGAAGCTTTCTTA.

A few counts support this clonotype. A much larger clone differs from this one at a single base, so this may be a read error. The chain has TRBV6-6 and TRBJ1-6; D possibly corresponds to TRBD1 (5 bases). V gave up 11 bases and J gave up 7 bases, with 18 bases separating them. CDR1 is MNHNY and CDR2 is SVGAGI in the germline V gene (reference sequence). CDR3 length: 14 residues. The CDR3 reads CACNPPGVNSPLHF. Written as DNA, the CDR3 is TGTGCCTGCAATCCGCCGGGGGTCAATTCACCCCTCCACTTT.

The gene calls are TRBV27 and TRBJ2-7; 7 positions agree with TRBD1. The V and J ends lost 2 bases and 2 bases, in that order; junction bases with no gene match: 6. CDR3 length equals 15 residues. The germline V gene has CDR1 MNHEY and CDR2 SMNVEV (reference sequence). The CDR3 DNA follows: TGTGCCAGCAGTTTAGGTCCCAGGGGGACCTACGAGCAGTACTTC. Amino acid sequence: CASSLGPRGTYEQYF.

This clonotype was observed many times. The CDR3 bases are TGCAGTGCTAGAGAAGGAGAGGGGACCTACGAGCAGTACTTC. Translating it yields CSAREGEGTYEQYF. This sequence joins TRBV20-1 and TRBJ2-7; the D call may be TRBD1 or TRBD2 (5 bases each). Germline lookup yields CDR1 DFQATT and CDR2 SNEGSKA (reference sequence). V was clipped by 0 bases and J by 2 bases, with 11 bases between them. This CDR3 comprises 14 residues.

The chain has TRBV28 and TRBJ1-2; maybe TRBD1 (5 bases). CDR1 is MDHEN and CDR2 is SYDVKM in the germline V gene. V was shortened by 1 base and J by 3 bases, with 12 bases between the two germline ends. The CDR3 is made up of 15 amino acids. In DNA, the CDR3 is TGTGCCAGCAGTTTATCTGGCAGGGAGTACTATGGCTACACCTTC. Its protein product is CASSLSGREYYGYTF.